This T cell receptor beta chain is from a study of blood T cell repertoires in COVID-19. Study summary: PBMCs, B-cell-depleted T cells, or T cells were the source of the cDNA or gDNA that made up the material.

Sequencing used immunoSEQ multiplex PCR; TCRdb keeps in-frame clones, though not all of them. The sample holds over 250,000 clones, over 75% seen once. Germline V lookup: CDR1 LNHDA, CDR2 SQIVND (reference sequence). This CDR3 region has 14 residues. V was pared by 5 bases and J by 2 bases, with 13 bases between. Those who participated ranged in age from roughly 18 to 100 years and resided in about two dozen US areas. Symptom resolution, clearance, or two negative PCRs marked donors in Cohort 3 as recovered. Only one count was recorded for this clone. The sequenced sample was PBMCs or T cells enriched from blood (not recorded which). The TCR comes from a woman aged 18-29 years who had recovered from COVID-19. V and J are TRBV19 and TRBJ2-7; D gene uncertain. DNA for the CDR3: TGTGCCAGTAGTGCTGCCCGGTCGGCCTACGAGCAGTACTTC. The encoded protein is CASSAARSAYEQYF.